This passage covers 8 T cell receptor beta chains from one sample sequenced in a study of control samples from healthy donors and cancer patients. The protocol was immunoSEQ multiplex PCR, while the TCRdb copy is restricted to in-frame clones and leaves out a portion. This sample has some 130,000 clones; approximately 90% occur once, and the top ten carry around 2.1%. Sequences were obtained from blood. The receptor source for this set is a woman aged 45 to 65 in good health.

The chain is built from TRBV3-1 (or the pseudogene TRBV3-2) and TRBJ2-7; D call uncertain. The CDR3 is 12 residues long. Germline assignment: CDR1 LGHDT and CDR2 YNNKEL (reference sequence). Trimming removed 1 base from V and 7 bases from J, with 8 bases in between. The CDR3, as DNA: TGTGCCAGCAGCCAAGGTCCCTGGGAGCAGTACTTC. This encodes CASSQGPWEQYF.

V gene TRBV28 combines with J gene TRBJ1-1, with D unresolved. Trimming pared 2 bases from V and 5 bases from J, leaving 9 bases between. The CDR3 length is 13 residues. The germline CDR1 and CDR2 sequences are MDHEN and SYDVKM. The CDR3 nucleotides read TGTGCCAGCAGTTTAGCCCCGGGAACTGAAGCTTTCTTT. It yields the protein CASSLAPGTEAFF.

V is TRBV6-5 and J is TRBJ1-5, with 7 bases matching TRBD1. This CDR3 comprises 15 residues. The germline V gene encodes CDR1 MNHEY and CDR2 SVGAGI. The V gene end was trimmed by 6 bases and the J gene end by 3 bases; junction bases not matched to a gene: 8. The CDR3 nucleotides are TGTGCCAGCAGACCCGAAAGGGGGCCCAATCAGCCCCAGCATTTT. It translates to CASRPERGPNQPQHF.

This clone was seen a handful of times. CDR3 amino acids: CAISDRGKTDTQYF. The CDR3 nucleotides read TGCGCCATTTCGGACAGGGGAAAAACAGATACGCAGTATTTT. This sequence joins TRBV10-1 and TRBJ2-3; 9 bases line up with TRBD1. The V and J ends lost 10 bases and 3 bases, in that order; junction bases with no gene match: 8. Germline CDR1 reads WNHNN; CDR2 reads SYGVQD (reference sequence). This CDR3 is 14 amino acids long.

The CDR3 region is CASSSHIVNEQFF. DNA of the CDR3: TGTGCCAGCAGCTCCCATATCGTCAATGAGCAGTTCTTC. This chain links TRBV5-4 with TRBJ2-1; D is uncertain. This CDR3 has 13 amino acids. Per the germline V gene, CDR1 is SGHNT and CDR2 is YYREEE (reference sequence). With 3 bases removed from V and 6 bases from J, the gap between germline ends came to 10 bases.

This clone was seen a single time. The chain employs TRBV2 and TRBJ1-2; tentatively, D is TRBD1 (5 bases). Germline assignment: CDR1 SNHLY and CDR2 FYNNEI. V was trimmed by 1 base and J by 1 base, leaving 10 bases between them. The CDR3 is 15 amino acids. As DNA, the CDR3 is TGTGCCAGCAGTGAAGGCAGGGAGGGTAACTATGGCTACACCTTC. Protein sequence: CASSEGREGNYGYTF.

The CDR3 sequence: CASSLEGPKNIQYF. The CDR3 DNA is TGTGCCAGCTCACTGGAGGGGCCCAAAAACATTCAGTACTTC. The V gene is TRBV18, the J gene TRBJ2-4; D possibly corresponds to TRBD2 (6 bases). Deletions cut 4 bases from V and 2 bases from J, with 9 bases between. This CDR3 is built from 14 residues. Germline CDR1 reads KGHSH; CDR2 reads LQKENI.

The chain links TRBV28 to TRBJ1-2; D remains ambiguous. The CDR3 is made up of 12 amino acids. V lost 8 bases to trimming and J lost 1 base, with 8 bases between them. CDR1 and CDR2 (germline): MDHEN, SYDVKM. This CDR3 is CASASFNYGYTF. The CDR3 DNA reads as TGTGCCAGCGCTTCATTTAACTATGGCTACACCTTC.